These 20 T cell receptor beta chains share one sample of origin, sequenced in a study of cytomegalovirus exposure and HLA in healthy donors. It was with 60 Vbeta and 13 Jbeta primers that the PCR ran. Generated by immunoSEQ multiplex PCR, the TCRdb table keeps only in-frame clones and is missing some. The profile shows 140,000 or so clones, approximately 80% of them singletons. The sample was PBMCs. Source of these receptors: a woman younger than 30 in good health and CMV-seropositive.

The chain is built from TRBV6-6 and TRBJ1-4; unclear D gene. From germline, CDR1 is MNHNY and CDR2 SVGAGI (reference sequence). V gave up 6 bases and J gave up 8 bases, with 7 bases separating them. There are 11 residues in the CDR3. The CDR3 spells CASRGGEKLFF. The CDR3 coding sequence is TGTGCCAGCAGGGGAGGGGAAAAACTGTTTTTT.

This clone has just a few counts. The CDR3 DNA sequence: TGCGCCAGCAGCTTGGCGGCTAGCCCTGAGAGCTCCTACGAGCAGTACTTC. Translating it yields CASSLAASPESSYEQYF. The chain combines TRBV5-1 with TRBJ2-7, with a possible D match to TRBD2 (5 bases). Germline CDR1 SGHRS, CDR2 YFSETQ. Trimming stripped 0 bases from V and 0 bases from J, with 16 bases between. This CDR3 spans 17 amino acids.

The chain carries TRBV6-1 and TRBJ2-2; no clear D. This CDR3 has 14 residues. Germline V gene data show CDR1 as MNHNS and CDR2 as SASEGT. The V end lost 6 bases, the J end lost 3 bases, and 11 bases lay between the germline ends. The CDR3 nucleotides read TGTGCCAGCAGCCCCCTTCAGTACACCGGGGAGCTGTTTTTT. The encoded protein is CASSPLQYTGELFF.

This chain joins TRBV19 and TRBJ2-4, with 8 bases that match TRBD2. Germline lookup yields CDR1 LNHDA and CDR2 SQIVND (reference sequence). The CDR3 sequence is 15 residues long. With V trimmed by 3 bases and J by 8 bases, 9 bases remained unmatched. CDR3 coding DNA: TGTGCCAGTAGTATCCCTAGCGGGCCCAGGGACATTCAGTACTTC. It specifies CASSIPSGPRDIQYF.

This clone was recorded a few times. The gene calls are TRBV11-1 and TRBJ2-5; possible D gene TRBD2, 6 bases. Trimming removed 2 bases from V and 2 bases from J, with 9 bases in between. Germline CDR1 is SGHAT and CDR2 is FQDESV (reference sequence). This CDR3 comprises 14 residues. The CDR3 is CASSLRDLQETQYF. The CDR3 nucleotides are TGTGCCAGCAGCTTACGGGACTTGCAAGAGACCCAGTACTTC.

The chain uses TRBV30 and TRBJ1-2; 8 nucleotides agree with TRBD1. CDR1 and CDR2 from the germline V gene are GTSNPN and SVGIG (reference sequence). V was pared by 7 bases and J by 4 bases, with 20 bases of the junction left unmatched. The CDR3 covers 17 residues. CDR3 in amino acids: CASEAGGTGARRYGYTF. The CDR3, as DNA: TGTGCCTCAGAAGCCGGGGGGACAGGCGCCCGACGCTATGGCTACACCTTC.

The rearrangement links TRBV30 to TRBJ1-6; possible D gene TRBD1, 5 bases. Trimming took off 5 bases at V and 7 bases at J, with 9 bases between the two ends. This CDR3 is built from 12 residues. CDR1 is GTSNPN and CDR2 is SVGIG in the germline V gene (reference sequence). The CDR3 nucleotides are TGTGCCTGGGGACAAGTAAATTCACCCCTCCACTTT. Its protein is CAWGQVNSPLHF. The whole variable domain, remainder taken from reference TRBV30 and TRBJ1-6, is SQTIHQWPATLVQPVGSPLSLECTVEGTSNPNLYWYRQAAGRGLQLLFYSVGIGQISSEVPQNLSASRPQDRQFILSSKKLLLSDSGFYLCAWGQVNSPLHFGNGTRLTVT.

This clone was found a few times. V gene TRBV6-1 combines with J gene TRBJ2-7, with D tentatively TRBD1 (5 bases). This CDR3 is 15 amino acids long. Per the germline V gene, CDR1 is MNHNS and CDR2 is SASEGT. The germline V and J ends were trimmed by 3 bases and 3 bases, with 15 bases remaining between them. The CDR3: CASSDGGHRIYEQYF. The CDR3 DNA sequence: TGTGCCAGCAGTGATGGTGGACACCGAATCTACGAGCAGTACTTC.

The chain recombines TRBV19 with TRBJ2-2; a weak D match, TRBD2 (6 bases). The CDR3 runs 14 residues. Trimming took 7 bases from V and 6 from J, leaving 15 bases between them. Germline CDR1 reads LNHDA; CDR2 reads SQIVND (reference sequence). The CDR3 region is CASTPGEESGELFF. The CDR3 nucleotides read TGTGCCAGTACCCCGGGGGAGGAGTCCGGGGAGCTGTTTTTT.

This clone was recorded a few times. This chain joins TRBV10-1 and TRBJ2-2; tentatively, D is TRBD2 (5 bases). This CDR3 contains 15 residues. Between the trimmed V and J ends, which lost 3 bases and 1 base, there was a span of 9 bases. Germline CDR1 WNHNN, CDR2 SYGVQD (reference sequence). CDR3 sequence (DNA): TGCGCCAGCAGTGATTTTGAGGGGAACACCGGGGAGCTGTTTTTT. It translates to CASSDFEGNTGELFF.

CDR3 loop: CASSSRRTGGVDGYTF. CDR3 coding DNA: TGTGCCAGTAGTTCTCGACGGACAGGGGGCGTGGATGGCTACACCTTC. The chain carries TRBV19 and TRBJ1-2; 11 bases agree with TRBD1. Unmatched junction bases numbered 11, after V lost 5 bases and J lost 6 bases. Germline CDR1 LNHDA, CDR2 SQIVND (reference sequence). This CDR3 is built from 16 residues.

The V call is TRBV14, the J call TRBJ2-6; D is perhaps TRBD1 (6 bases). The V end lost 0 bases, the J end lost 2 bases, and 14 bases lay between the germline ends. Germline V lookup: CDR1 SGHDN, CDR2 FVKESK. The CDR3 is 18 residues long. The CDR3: CASSQDRGIQPGANVLTF. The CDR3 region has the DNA TGTGCCAGCAGCCAAGATAGGGGGATACAACCTGGGGCCAACGTCCTGACTTTC.

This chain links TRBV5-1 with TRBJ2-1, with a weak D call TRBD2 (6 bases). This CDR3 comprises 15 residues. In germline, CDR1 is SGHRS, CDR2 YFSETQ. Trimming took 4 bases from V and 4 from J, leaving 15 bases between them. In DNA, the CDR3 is TGCGCCAGCAGCCCGGGACTGGCTAATTACAATGAGCAGTTCTTC. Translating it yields CASSPGLANYNEQFF.

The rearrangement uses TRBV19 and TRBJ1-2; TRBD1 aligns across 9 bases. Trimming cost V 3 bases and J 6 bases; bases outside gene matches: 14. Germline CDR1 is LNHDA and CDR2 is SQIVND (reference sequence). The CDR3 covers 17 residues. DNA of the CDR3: TGTGCCAGTAGTATTAGGACAGGGGTGTTCGAGAGAGATGGCTACACCTTC. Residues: CASSIRTGVFERDGYTF.

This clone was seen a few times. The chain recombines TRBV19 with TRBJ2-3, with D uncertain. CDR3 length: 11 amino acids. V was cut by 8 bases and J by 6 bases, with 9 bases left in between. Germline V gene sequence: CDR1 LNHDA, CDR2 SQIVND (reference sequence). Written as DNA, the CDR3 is TGTGCCAGTGAGCAATCGGATACGCAGTATTTT. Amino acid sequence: CASEQSDTQYF.

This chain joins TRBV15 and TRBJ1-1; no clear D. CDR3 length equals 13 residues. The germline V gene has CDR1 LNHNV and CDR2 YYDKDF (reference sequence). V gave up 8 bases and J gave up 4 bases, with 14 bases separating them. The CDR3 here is CATRGIGGTEAFF. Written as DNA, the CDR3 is TGTGCCACCCGAGGGATTGGCGGCACTGAAGCTTTCTTT.

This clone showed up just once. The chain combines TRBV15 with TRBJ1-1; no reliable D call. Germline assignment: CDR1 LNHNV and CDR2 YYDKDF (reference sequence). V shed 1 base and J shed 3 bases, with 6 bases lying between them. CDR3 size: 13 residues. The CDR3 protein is CATSRGVDTEAFF. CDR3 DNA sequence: TGTGCCACCAGCAGAGGAGTGGACACTGAAGCTTTCTTT. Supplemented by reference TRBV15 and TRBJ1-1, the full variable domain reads DAMVIQNPRYQVTQFGKPVTLSCSQTLNHNVMYWYQQKSSQAPKLLFHYYDKDFNNEADTPDNFQSRRPNTSFCFLDIRSPGLGDTAMYLCATSRGVDTEAFFGQGTRLTVV.

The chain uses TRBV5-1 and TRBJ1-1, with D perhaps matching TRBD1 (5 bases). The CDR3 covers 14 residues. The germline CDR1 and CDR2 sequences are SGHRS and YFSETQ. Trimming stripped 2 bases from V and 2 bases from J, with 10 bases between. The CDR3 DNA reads TGCGCCAGCAGCTTTATCGGGGGAAACACTGAAGCTTTCTTT. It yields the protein CASSFIGGNTEAFF. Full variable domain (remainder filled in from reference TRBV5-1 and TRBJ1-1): KAGVTQTPRYLIKTRGQQVTLSCSPISGHRSVSWYQQTPGQGLQFLFEYFSETQRNKGNFPGRFSGRQFSNSRSEMNVSTLELGDSALYLCASSFIGGNTEAFFGQGTRLTVV.

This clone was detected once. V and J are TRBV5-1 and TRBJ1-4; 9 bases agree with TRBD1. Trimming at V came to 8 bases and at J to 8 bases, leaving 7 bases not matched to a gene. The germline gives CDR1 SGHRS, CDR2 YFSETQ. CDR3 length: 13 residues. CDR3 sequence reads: CASRDREGEKLFF. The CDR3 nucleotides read TGCGCCAGTCGGGACAGGGAGGGAGAAAAACTGTTTTTT.

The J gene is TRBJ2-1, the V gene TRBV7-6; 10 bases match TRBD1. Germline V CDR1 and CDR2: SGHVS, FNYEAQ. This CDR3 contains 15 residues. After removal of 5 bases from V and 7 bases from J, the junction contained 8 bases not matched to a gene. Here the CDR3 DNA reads TGTGCCAGCAGCCCAGTGGACAGGGGGAGGAATGAGCAGTTCTTC. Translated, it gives CASSPVDRGRNEQFF.